This TCR beta chain was profiled in a study of shared clonotypes between healthy human individuals. Assay used: immunoSEQ multiplex PCR; TCRdb lists only in-frame clones, some missing. The table shows approximately 2.1 million clones, with 85% to 95% occurring only once. Trimming removed 2 bases from V and 4 bases from J, with 8 bases in between. CDR3 size: 13 residues. CDR1 is LNHDA and CDR2 is SQIVND in the germline V gene (reference sequence). The chain joins TRBV19 to TRBJ1-2; D ambiguous. Sequenced: naive CD4+ T cells from PBMCs. The subset was: CD45RA+ positively selected. This TCR was sampled from a man in his late teens or twenties in good health. Some clones in this sample may be carry-over from other donors' samples. The CDR3: CASSITGLYGYTF. CDR3 bases: TGTGCCAGTAGTATAACCGGGCTCTATGGCTACACCTTC.